The clone carrying this T cell receptor (beta chain) was recorded at least ten times. Antigen: not known. The data were taken from a study of T cells in Graves' hyperthyroidism and ophthalmopathy. Overall study findings and caveats: Most clonotypes expanded in thyroid above 0.001 were likewise present in blood.

TCR beta CDR3 regions were amplified from RNA transcripts. HTBI primers were used for first-round RT-PCR of the TCR CDR3. TCRdb itself ran the multiplex PCR reads through MiXCR, one entry per CDR3 protein. The data show under 350,000 distinct CDR3 sequences, 15% to 20% seen once. The V end lost 0 bases, the J end lost 2 bases, and 12 bases lay between the germline ends. Germline CDR1 is SGHRS and CDR2 is YFSETQ. The CDR3 extends over 16 amino acids. The chain recombines TRBV5-1 with TRBJ2-1; no clear D gene. This sequence originates from a woman between 45 and 60 years old with Graves' hyperthyroidism. Material for sequencing was blood. The CDR3 DNA sequence: TGCGCCAGCAGCTTGGCAGGCGGCCGCGCCTACAATGAGCAGTTCTTC. It translates to CASSLAGGRAYNEQFF. The full variable domain, completed using reference TRBV5-1 and TRBJ2-1, is KAGVTQTPRYLIKTRGQQVTLSCSPISGHRSVSWYQQTPGQGLQFLFEYFSETQRNKGNFPGRFSGRQFSNSRSEMNVSTLELGDSALYLCASSLAGGRAYNEQFFGPGTRLTVL.